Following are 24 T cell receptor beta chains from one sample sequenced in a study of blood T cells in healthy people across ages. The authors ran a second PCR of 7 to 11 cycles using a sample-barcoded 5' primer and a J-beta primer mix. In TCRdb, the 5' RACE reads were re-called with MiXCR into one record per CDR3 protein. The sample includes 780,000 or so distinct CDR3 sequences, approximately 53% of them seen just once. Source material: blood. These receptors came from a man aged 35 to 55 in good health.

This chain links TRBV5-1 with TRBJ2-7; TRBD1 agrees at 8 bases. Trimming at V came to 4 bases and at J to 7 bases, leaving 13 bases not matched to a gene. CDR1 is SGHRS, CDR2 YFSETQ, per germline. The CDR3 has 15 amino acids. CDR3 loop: CASSARQGAVYEQYF. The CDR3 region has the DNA TGCGCCAGCAGCGCCAGGCAGGGGGCAGTGTATGAGCAGTACTTC.

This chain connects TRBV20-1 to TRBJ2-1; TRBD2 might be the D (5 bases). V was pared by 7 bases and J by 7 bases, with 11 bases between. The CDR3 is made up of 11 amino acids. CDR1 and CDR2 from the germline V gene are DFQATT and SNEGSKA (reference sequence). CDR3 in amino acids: CSGLGGNEQFF. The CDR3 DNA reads TGCAGTGGCCTAGGAGGAAATGAGCAGTTCTTC.

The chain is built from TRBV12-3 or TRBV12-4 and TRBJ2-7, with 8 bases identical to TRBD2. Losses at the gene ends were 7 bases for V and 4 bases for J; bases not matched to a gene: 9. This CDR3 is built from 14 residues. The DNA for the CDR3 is TGTGCCAGCACCGAATTCGGGGGGGGTTACGAGCAGTACTTC. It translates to CASTEFGGGYEQYF.

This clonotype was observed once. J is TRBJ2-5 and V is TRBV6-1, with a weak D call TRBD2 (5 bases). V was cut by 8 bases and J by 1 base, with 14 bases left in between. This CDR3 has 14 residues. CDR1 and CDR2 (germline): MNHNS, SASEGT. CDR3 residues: CASRRDAGQETQYF. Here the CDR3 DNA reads TGTGCCAGCCGCCGTGACGCGGGCCAAGAGACCCAGTACTTC.

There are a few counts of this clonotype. DNA for the CDR3: TGCAGTGCTAGTCTGTCGGGGCTCGGTAATTCACCCCTCCACTTT. It encodes CSASLSGLGNSPLHF. This rearrangement joins TRBV20-1 to TRBJ1-6; a weak D match, TRBD1 (5 bases). V was pared by 3 bases and J by 6 bases, with 15 bases between. Germline CDR1 and CDR2: DFQATT and SNEGSKA (reference sequence). CDR3 length equals 15 residues.

The CDR3: CSAAELGQSYGYTF. In DNA form, the CDR3 reads TGCAGCGCCGCGGAATTGGGACAGTCCTATGGCTACACCTTC. The chain combines TRBV29-1 with TRBJ1-2, with 7 nucleotides matching TRBD1. Germline lookup yields CDR1 SQVTM and CDR2 ANQGSEA. With V trimmed by 7 bases and J by 4 bases, 12 bases remained unmatched. This CDR3 has 14 amino acids.

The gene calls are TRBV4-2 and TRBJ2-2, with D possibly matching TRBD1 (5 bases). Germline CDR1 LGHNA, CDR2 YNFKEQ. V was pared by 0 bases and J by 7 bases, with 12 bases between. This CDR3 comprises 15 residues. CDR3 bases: TGTGCCAGCAGCCAAGATCGGAGAACAGGCGGGGAGCTGTTTTTT. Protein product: CASSQDRRTGGELFF.

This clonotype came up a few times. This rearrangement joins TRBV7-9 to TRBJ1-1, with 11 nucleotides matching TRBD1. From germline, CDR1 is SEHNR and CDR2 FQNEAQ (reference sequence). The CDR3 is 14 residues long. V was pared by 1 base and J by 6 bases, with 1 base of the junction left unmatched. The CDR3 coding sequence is TGTGCCAGCAGCTTAGTGGGACAGGGGGCTGAAGCTTTCTTT. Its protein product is CASSLVGQGAEAFF.

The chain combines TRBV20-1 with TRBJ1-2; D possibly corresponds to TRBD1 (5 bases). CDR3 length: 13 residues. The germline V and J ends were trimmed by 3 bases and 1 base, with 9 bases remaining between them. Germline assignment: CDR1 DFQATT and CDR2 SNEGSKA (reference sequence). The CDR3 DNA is TGCAGTGCTAGGAACAGGTTTAACTATGGCTACACCTTC. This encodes CSARNRFNYGYTF.

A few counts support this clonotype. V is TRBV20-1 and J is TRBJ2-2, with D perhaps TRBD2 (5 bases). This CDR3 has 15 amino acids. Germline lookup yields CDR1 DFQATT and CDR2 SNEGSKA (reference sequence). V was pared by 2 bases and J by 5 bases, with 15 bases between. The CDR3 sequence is CSARFPLAVTGELFF. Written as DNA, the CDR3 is TGCAGTGCTAGATTTCCCCTAGCTGTGACCGGGGAGCTGTTTTTT.

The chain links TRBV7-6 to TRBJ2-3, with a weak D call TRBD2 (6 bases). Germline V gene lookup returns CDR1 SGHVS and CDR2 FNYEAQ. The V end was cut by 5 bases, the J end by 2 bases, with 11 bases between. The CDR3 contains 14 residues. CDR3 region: CASSAEGYTDTQYF. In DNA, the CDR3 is TGTGCCAGCAGCGCGGAGGGGTACACAGATACGCAGTATTTT.

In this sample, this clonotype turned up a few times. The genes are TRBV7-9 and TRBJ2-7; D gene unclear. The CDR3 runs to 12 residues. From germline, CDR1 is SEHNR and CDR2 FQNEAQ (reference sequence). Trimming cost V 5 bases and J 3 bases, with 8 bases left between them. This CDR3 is CASSARNYEQYF. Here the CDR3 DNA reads TGTGCCAGCAGCGCCCGGAACTACGAGCAGTACTTC.

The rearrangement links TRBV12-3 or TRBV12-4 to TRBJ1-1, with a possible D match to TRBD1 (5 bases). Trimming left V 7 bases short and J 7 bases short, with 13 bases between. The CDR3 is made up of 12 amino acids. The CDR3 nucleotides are TGTGCCAGCACTATCGGGGCAAATGAAGCTTTCTTT. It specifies CASTIGANEAFF.

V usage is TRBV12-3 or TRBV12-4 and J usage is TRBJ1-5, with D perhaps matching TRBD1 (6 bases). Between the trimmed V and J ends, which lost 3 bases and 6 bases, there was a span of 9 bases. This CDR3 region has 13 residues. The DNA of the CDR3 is TGTGCCAGCAGTTTGGAACAGGGTCAGCCCCAGCATTTT. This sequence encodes CASSLEQGQPQHF.

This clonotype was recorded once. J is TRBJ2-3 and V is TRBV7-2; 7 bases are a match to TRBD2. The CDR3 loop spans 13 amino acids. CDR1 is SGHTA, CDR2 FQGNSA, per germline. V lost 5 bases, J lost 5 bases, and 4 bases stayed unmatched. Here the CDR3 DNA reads TGTGCCAGCAGCCGGGGGGTCGGAGATACGCAGTATTTT. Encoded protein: CASSRGVGDTQYF.

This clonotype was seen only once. For the CDR3, the DNA is TGTGCCAGCAGAGACACTAGCATTGGGGCTCAAGAGACCCAGTACTTC. Encoded protein: CASRDTSIGAQETQYF. The rearrangement joins TRBV2 to TRBJ2-5; TRBD2 might be the D (6 bases). The CDR3 has 16 amino acids. Germline V CDR1 and CDR2: SNHLY, FYNNEI. V was cut by 6 bases and J by 2 bases, with 19 bases left in between.

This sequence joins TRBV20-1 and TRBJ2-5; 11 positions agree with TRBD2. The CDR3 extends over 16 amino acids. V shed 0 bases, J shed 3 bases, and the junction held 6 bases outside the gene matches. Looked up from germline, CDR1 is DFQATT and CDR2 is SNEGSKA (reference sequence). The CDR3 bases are TGCAGTGCTAGAGATGGGACTAGCGGCCCAGAAGAGACCCAGTACTTC. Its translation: CSARDGTSGPEETQYF.

The CDR3 region has the DNA TGTGCCAGCAGTGGAGTAACAGGGGCCAGTTACTATGGCTACACCTTC. Protein sequence: CASSGVTGASYYGYTF. The chain recombines TRBV2 with TRBJ1-2; TRBD1 matches 7 bases. This CDR3 has 16 amino acids. The germline V gene has CDR1 SNHLY and CDR2 FYNNEI. Trimming at V came to 4 bases and at J to 3 bases, leaving 11 bases not matched to a gene.

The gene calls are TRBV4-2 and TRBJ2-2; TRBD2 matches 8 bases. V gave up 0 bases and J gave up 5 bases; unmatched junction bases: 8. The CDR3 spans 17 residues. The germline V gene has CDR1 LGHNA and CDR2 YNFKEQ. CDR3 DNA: TGTGCCAGCAGCCAAGAGACGGGACTAGTGGTTACCGGGGAGCTGTTTTTT. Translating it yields CASSQETGLVVTGELFF.

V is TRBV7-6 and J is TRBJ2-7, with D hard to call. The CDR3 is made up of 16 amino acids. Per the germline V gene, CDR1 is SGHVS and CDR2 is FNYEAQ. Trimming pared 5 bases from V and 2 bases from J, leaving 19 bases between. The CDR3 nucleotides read TGTGCCAGCAGCCCAACGAGTTCGGGTTTACCCTACGAGCAGTACTTC. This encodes CASSPTSSGLPYEQYF.

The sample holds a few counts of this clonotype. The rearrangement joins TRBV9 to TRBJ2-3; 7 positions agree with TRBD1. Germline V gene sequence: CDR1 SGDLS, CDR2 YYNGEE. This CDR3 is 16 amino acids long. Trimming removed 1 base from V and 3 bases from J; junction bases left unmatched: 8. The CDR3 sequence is CASSVTAGGETDTQYF. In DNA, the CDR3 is TGTGCCAGCAGCGTAACAGCAGGGGGAGAAACAGATACGCAGTATTTT.

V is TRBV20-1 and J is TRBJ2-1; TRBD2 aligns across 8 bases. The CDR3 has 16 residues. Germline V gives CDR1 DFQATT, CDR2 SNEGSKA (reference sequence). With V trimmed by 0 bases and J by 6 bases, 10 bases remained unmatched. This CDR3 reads CSARELRAGVLNEQFF. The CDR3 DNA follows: TGCAGTGCTAGAGAACTCCGAGCGGGAGTTCTCAATGAGCAGTTCTTC.

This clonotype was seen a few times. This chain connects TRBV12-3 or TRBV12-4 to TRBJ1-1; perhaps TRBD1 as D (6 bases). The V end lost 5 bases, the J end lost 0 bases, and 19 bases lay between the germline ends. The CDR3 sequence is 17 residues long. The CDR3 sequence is CASSREVGGTMNTEAFF. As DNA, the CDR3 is TGTGCCAGCAGTCGCGAGGTGGGGGGGACAATGAACACTGAAGCTTTCTTT.

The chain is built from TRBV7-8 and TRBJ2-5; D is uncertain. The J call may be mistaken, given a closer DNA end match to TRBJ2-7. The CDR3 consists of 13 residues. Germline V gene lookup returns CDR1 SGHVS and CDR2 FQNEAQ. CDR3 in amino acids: CASSPDGSFEQYF. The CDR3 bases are TGTGCCAGCAGCCCAGACGGCAGTTTCGAGCAGTACTTC.